The table lists the clone carrying this T cell receptor (beta chain) with a few counts. The target antigen is unknown. Treatment indicated: approximately 9-day PBMC culture with coronavirus spike peptide pools or control peptides (ViraFEST assay). ViraFEST used peptide pools to expand antigen-specific T cells before TCR sequencing. With the Oncomine TCR Beta short-read assay, DNA from cultured CD4+ T cells was sequenced. In TCRdb, the PCR reads were re-called with MiXCR into one record per CDR3 protein. The data hold 11,000 to 15,000 distinct CDR3 sequences, with roughly 27% observed a single time. Germline trimming cut 4 bases from V and 0 bases from J; bases unmatched to any gene: 16. CDR3 size: 21 residues. Germline V CDR1 and CDR2: MDHEN, SYDVKM. The data originate from a study of vaccination and CD4 T cells after COVID-19. Study as a whole: Nasal swab PCR detected SARS-CoV-2 in convalescent patients; fewer than 10 had mild disease, one severe. Overlapping spike peptides of SARS-CoV-2, HCoV-NL63, HCoV-OC43 and HCoV-229E were used, and cells were stimulated with them.

The clonotype originates from a human donor with COVID-19. The sample was cultured CD4+ T cells from blood. This chain links TRBV28 with TRBJ2-1, with TRBD2 matching 12 bases. DNA for the CDR3: TGTGCCAGCAGTTCAAGTTCTCGGTGGCTAGCGGGGGGGAGCTCCTACAATGAGCAGTTCTTC. It is translated as CASSSSSRWLAGGSSYNEQFF.